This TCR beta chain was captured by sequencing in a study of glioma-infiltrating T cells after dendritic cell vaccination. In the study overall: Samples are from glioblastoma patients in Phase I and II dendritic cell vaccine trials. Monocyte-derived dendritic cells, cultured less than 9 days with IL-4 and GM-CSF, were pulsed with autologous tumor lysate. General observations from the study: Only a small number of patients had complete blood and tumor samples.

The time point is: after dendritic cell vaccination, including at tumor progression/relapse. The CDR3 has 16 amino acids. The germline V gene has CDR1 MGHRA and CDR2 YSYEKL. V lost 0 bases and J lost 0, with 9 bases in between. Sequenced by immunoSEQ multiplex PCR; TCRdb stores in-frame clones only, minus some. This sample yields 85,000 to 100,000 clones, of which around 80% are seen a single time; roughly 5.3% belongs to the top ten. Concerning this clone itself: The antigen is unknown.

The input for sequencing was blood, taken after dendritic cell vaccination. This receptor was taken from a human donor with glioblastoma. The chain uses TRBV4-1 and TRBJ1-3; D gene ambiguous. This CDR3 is CASSQELSYSGNTIYF. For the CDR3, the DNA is TGCGCCAGCAGCCAAGAATTGAGTTACTCTGGAAACACCATATATTTT.